This TCR beta chain is drawn from a study of T cell responses to AZD1222 COVID-19 vaccine. Whole-study results and caveats: White British donors predominated, females outnumbered males, and clonal diversity was possibly underestimated.

Notes on this clone: The antigen is not known.

CDR3 size: 14 residues. Germline CDR1 is SGHAT and CDR2 is FQNNGV. The J segment lost 1 base and the V segment lost 5 bases, leaving 1 base of the junction unmatched. Sequenced by immunoSEQ multiplex PCR; TCRdb stores in-frame clones only, minus some. Of some 110,000 clones listed, about 88% are singletons. The sequence derives from an adult who received the AZD1222 COVID-19 vaccine. This specimen consisted of peripheral blood, obtained 28 days after the second AZD1222 dose. The V gene is TRBV11-2, the J gene TRBJ1-1, with 10 nucleotides matching TRBD1. This CDR3 is CASSRDRGNTEAFF. The CDR3 nucleotides are TGTGCCAGCAGCCGGGACAGGGGGAACACTGAAGCTTTCTTT.